One and the same sample provided the 10 T cell receptor beta chains below, sequenced in a study of shared clonotypes between healthy human individuals. The naive CD8 subset, CD45RO-negative cells positively selected for CCR7, excluded terminally differentiated effector memory CD45RA+ cells. Profiled with immunoSEQ multiplex PCR; TCRdb holds only in-frame clones, not every one. The sample records some 2.1 million clones, about 94% being singletons. Sequenced sample: naive CD8+ T cells from PBMCs. These TCRs come from a man aged 18-30 years in good health. Some clones in this sample may be carry-over from other donors' samples.

This clone showed up just once. The chain uses TRBV28 and TRBJ2-1; TRBD2 agrees at 10 bases. The CDR3 spans 15 residues. Germline lookup yields CDR1 MDHEN and CDR2 SYDVKM. V trimming: 3 bases; J trimming: 12 bases; junction bases outside the gene matches: 11. The CDR3 loop reads CASSFLAGALPGQFF. In DNA form, the CDR3 reads TGTGCCAGCAGTTTCCTAGCGGGAGCCCTGCCGGGGCAGTTCTTC.

Worth noting for this clone: Other DNA sequences in the same sample also yield this CDR3. The chain joins TRBV7-2 to TRBJ2-7; D not resolved. V was cut by 3 bases and J by 3 bases, with 6 bases left in between. The CDR3 contains 12 residues. The V gene's germline CDR1 is SGHTA and CDR2 FQGNSA. The CDR3 DNA reads TGTGCCAGCAGCTTCCCCCTCTACGAGCAGTACTTC. Translating gives CASSFPLYEQYF.

This rearrangement joins TRBV7-2 to TRBJ1-1; 7 bases agree with TRBD1. CDR1 is SGHTA, CDR2 FQGNSA, per germline. This CDR3 spans 17 amino acids. V lost 6 bases to trimming and J lost 6 bases; unmatched junction nucleotides: 19. The CDR3 DNA reads as TGTGCCAGCAGTCGGGACAGCATACATCTCAGAACATCTGAAGCTTTCTTT. Protein: CASSRDSIHLRTSEAFF.

J is TRBJ2-3 and V is TRBV9; tentatively, D is TRBD1 (5 bases). The ends were cut back, 5 bases at V and 3 bases at J, with 22 bases in the middle. The length of the CDR3 is 17 residues. Germline CDR1 is SGDLS and CDR2 is YYNGEE. The CDR3 is CASSETTAGIRTDTQYF. The CDR3 nucleotides are TGTGCCAGCAGTGAAACGACAGCCGGAATAAGAACAGATACGCAGTATTTT.

V and J are TRBV9 and TRBJ2-6; D ambiguous. The CDR3 has 17 amino acids. V was pared by 0 bases and J by 0 bases, with 10 bases between. The germline gives CDR1 SGDLS, CDR2 YYNGEE. CDR3 bases: TGTGCCAGCAGCGTAGCGCCAGATTGCTCTGGGGCCAACGTCCTGACTTTC. Encoded protein: CASSVAPDCSGANVLTF.

The chain links TRBV7-2 to TRBJ2-7, with D unclear. Trimming stripped 1 base from V and 6 bases from J, with 16 bases between. The germline V gene encodes CDR1 SGHTA and CDR2 FQGNSA. The CDR3 contains 15 residues. The chain's CDR3 is CASSLGRSWLAEQYF. CDR3 coding DNA: TGTGCCAGCAGCTTAGGTCGGTCTTGGCTGGCCGAGCAGTACTTC.

The chain is built from TRBV19 and TRBJ2-1; the D is unclear. CDR3 length equals 13 residues. Germline V gives CDR1 LNHDA, CDR2 SQIVND (reference sequence). Between the trimmed V and J ends, which lost 1 base and 4 bases, there was a span of 5 bases. The DNA for the CDR3 is TGTGCCAGTAGTATAGGGGAATACAATGAGCAGTTCTTC. Its protein product is CASSIGEYNEQFF.

In regard to this clone: The same CDR3 can be traced to other DNA sequences in this sample. The chain uses TRBV7-3 and TRBJ2-1; the match to TRBD2 covers 14 bases. V gave up 6 bases and J gave up 4 bases; unmatched junction bases: 5. Germline V gene lookup returns CDR1 SGHTA and CDR2 FQGTGA. This CDR3 is 16 amino acids long. In DNA, the CDR3 is TGTGCCAGCAGTTTTGGACTAGCGGGAGGTTACAATGAGCAGTTCTTC. This sequence encodes CASSFGLAGGYNEQFF.

A remark on this clone: Distinct nucleotide sequences in the sample also encode this CDR3. J is TRBJ1-5 and V is TRBV15; no clear D gene. Trimming took off 0 bases at V and 0 bases at J, with 9 bases between the two ends. CDR3 length: 16 residues. Germline loops: CDR1 LNHNV, CDR2 YYDKDF (reference sequence). Here the CDR3 DNA reads TGTGCCACCAGCAGAGACGGACGGATTAGCAATCAGCCCCAGCATTTT. Protein product: CATSRDGRISNQPQHF.

The V gene is TRBV5-4, the J gene TRBJ2-6; D ambiguous. The V gene lost 2 bases and the J gene lost 0 bases, with 12 bases spanning the gap. The CDR3 length is 17 residues. From germline, CDR1 is SGHNT and CDR2 YYREEE (reference sequence). The CDR3 DNA sequence: TGTGCCAGCAGCTTCGATCCGGCCTACTCTGGGGCCAACGTCCTGACTTTC. Protein product: CASSFDPAYSGANVLTF.